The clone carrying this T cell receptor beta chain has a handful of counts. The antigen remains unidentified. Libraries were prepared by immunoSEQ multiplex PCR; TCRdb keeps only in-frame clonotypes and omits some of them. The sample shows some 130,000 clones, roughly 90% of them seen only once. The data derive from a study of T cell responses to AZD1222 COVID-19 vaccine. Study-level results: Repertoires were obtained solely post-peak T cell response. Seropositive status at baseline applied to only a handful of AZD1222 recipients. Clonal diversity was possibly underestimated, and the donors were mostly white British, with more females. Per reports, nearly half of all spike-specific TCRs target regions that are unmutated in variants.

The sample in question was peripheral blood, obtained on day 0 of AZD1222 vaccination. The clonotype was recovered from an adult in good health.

The CDR3 DNA is TGTGCCAGCAGTTGGGGACAGGGGGCTTCTGGAAACACCATATATTTT. The encoded protein is CASSWGQGASGNTIYF. The gene calls are TRBV27 and TRBJ1-3; 12 nucleotides line up with TRBD1. Germline CDR1 MNHEY, CDR2 SMNVEV (reference sequence). The CDR3 runs 16 residues. V dropped 4 bases and J dropped 1; count of bases not matched to a gene: 2.